The 3 T cell receptor beta chains given below trace back to one sample, sequenced in a study of a mutant IDH1 vaccine in newly diagnosed glioma. Time point of the sample: week 11, during vaccination. In the vaccine, a single dose held 300 ug of the mutant IDH1 20-mer peptide, along with topical imiquimod. These receptors have no identified antigens. The data were produced by immunoSEQ multiplex PCR, yet TCRdb's version contains in-frame clones alone and is incomplete. Of roughly 62,000 clones detected, approximately 90% appear once; the ten largest clones hold 1.5% to 2%. This specimen consisted of PBMCs, obtained from a glioma patient whose treatment included an IDH1 peptide vaccine. These receptors were obtained from a man in his forties with glioma.

Comment on this clone: This sample includes further DNA sequences coding for the same CDR3. The rearrangement uses TRBV18 and TRBJ2-3, with D perhaps TRBD2 (5 bases). The CDR3 length is 15 residues. Per the germline V gene, CDR1 is KGHSH and CDR2 is LQKENI. Trimming stripped 3 bases from V and 1 base from J, with 11 bases between. CDR3 in amino acids: CASSPGLAGTDTQYF. The CDR3 DNA reads as TGTGCCAGCTCACCTGGACTTGCCGGCACAGATACGCAGTATTTT.

The chain links TRBV11-3 to TRBJ1-3; no clear D. The CDR3 runs 14 residues. CDR1 is SGHNT, CDR2 YENEEA, per germline. V lost 3 bases and J 3 bases, leaving 9 bases between the germline ends. CDR3 sequence (DNA): TGTGCCAGCAGCTTCAACCATTATGGAAACACCATATATTTT. Amino acid sequence: CASSFNHYGNTIYF.

DNA for the CDR3: TGTGCCAGCAGTTCGTCAGGGGAAATTATGGCTTTCTTT. It yields the protein CASSSSGEIMAFF. The V and J genes are TRBV28 and TRBJ1-1, with D tentatively TRBD1 (6 bases). Germline V gene data show CDR1 as MDHEN and CDR2 as SYDVKM. There are 13 residues in the CDR3. Trimming stripped 4 bases from V and 11 bases from J, with 17 bases between.